One sample yielded the 27 T cell receptor beta chains listed below, sequenced in a study of patients and donors after allogeneic stem cell transplantation. TCRdb redid the calling of the RT-PCR reads with MiXCR, one entry per CDR3 protein. The sample lists some 880,000 distinct CDR3 sequences; 15% to 20% were seen once. Sequenced input: blood, either unsorted or a sorted T cell fraction (not recorded which). The receptors originated from a human donor who was either an allogeneic HSCT recipient or a stem cell or donor lymphocyte infusion donor (not recorded which). It is not recorded whose cells these are; they may come from a transplant donor.

This clonotype was seen many times. The chain couples TRBV5-1 to TRBJ1-1; maybe TRBD1 (5 bases). The CDR3 consists of 13 residues. Germline lookup yields CDR1 SGHRS and CDR2 YFSETQ. The V gene lost 4 bases and the J gene lost 5 bases, with 12 bases spanning the gap. The CDR3 sequence: CASSGTSLTEAFF. The CDR3 bases are TGCGCCAGCAGCGGGACGTCGTTAACTGAAGCTTTCTTT.

The chain uses TRBV5-1 and TRBJ2-7, with a possible D match to TRBD2 (6 bases). Germline-derived CDR1 and CDR2 are SGHRS and YFSETQ. This CDR3 has 15 residues. V was cut by 0 bases and J by 0 bases, with 10 bases left in between. CDR3 DNA: TGCGCCAGCAGCTTGGACGCGGGATACTCCTACGAGCAGTACTTC. This encodes CASSLDAGYSYEQYF. Full variable domain (outside the CDR3, taken from reference TRBV5-1 and TRBJ2-7): KAGVTQTPRYLIKTRGQQVTLSCSPISGHRSVSWYQQTPGQGLQFLFEYFSETQRNKGNFPGRFSGRQFSNSRSEMNVSTLELGDSALYLCASSLDAGYSYEQYFGPGTRLTVT.

The gene calls are TRBV30 and TRBJ2-1; D gene unclear. This CDR3 is built from 11 residues. CDR1 and CDR2 (germline): GTSNPN, SVGIG (reference sequence). The V and J ends lost 4 bases and 9 bases respectively, with 10 bases between them. The CDR3 loop is CAWTNQREQFF. Written as DNA, the CDR3 is TGTGCCTGGACCAACCAACGTGAGCAGTTCTTC. The variable domain in full, completed from reference TRBV30 and TRBJ2-1, reads SQTIHQWPATLVQPVGSPLSLECTVEGTSNPNLYWYRQAAGRGLQLLFYSVGIGQISSEVPQNLSASRPQDRQFILSSKKLLLSDSGFYLCAWTNQREQFFGPGTRLTVL.

This clonotype was observed a handful of times. CDR3 sequence (DNA): TGTGCCAGCGGCCGGTACCGGGGAACCACAGATACGCAGTATTTT. It yields the protein CASGRYRGTTDTQYF. V gene TRBV6-2 or TRBV6-3 combines with J gene TRBJ2-3; weak D call: TRBD2 (5 bases). V was clipped by 8 bases and J by 2 bases, with 17 bases between them. CDR1 and CDR2 (germline): MNHEY, SVGEGT. The CDR3 spans 15 residues.

The chain has TRBV10-3 and TRBJ2-1, with 8 bases matching TRBD2. Trimming at V came to 7 bases and at J to 0 bases, leaving 2 bases not matched to a gene. CDR3 length: 14 residues. CDR1 and CDR2 (germline): ENHRY, SYGVKD. The DNA of the CDR3 is TGTGCCATCACAAGCGGGAGCTCCTACAATGAGCAGTTCTTC. As protein: CAITSGSSYNEQFF.

This clonotype was recorded many times. The CDR3 sequence is CSARARQGIVGTEAFF. CDR3 sequence (DNA): TGCAGTGCTAGAGCCCGACAGGGGATCGTGGGCACTGAAGCTTTCTTT. This chain joins TRBV20-1 and TRBJ1-1, with TRBD1 identical over 8 bases. V lost 1 base to trimming and J lost 4 bases; unmatched junction nucleotides: 11. The V gene's germline CDR1 is DFQATT and CDR2 SNEGSKA (reference sequence). The CDR3 extends over 16 amino acids.

A few counts support this clonotype. V usage is TRBV29-1 and J usage is TRBJ2-2; D is possibly TRBD2 (7 bases). Germline CDR1 is SQVTM and CDR2 is ANQGSEA. The CDR3 covers 13 residues. CDR3 DNA sequence: TGCACCATACAGGGCGGGAGCACCGGGGAGCTGTTTTTT. This translates into CTIQGGSTGELFF.

This clonotype was detected many times. The J gene is TRBJ1-5, the V gene TRBV12-3 or TRBV12-4, with TRBD1 as a possible D gene (5 bases). The CDR3 has 14 amino acids. V was pared by 2 bases and J by 3 bases, with 8 bases between. CDR3: CASSLTGANQPQHF. CDR3 DNA: TGTGCCAGCAGTTTAACTGGGGCCAATCAGCCCCAGCATTTT.

This clonotype was seen a few times. The chain carries TRBV15 and TRBJ2-4, with TRBD1 identical over 11 bases. The CDR3 is 16 residues long. With 0 bases clipped from V and 8 bases from J, the junction kept 6 bases outside the gene matches. The germline V gene has CDR1 LNHNV and CDR2 YYDKDF (reference sequence). In DNA form, the CDR3 reads TGTGCCACCAGCAGAGAGGGGGGGGACAGGGGGGACATTCAGTACTTC. It codes for CATSREGGDRGDIQYF.

The V gene is TRBV27, the J gene TRBJ1-5; TRBD1 aligns across 7 bases. V lost 0 bases and J lost 2; bases outside the gene matches: 4. CDR1 MNHEY and CDR2 SMNVEV come from the germline V gene (reference sequence). CDR3 length: 16 residues. For the CDR3, the DNA is TGTGCCAGCAGTTTATCAGGGGGCACTGGCAATCAGCCCCAGCATTTT. Its protein product is CASSLSGGTGNQPQHF.

This clonotype turned up a few times. CDR3 sequence: CASSPGDPGRSPLHF. DNA of the CDR3: TGTGCCAGCAGCCCCGGGGACCCGGGACGGTCACCCCTCCACTTT. The chain links TRBV5-6 to TRBJ1-6, with D perhaps matching TRBD1 (5 bases). The CDR3 spans 15 residues. Per germline, CDR1 SGHDT and CDR2 YYEEEE. Trimming shortened V by 4 bases and J by 10 bases, and 18 bases separated the two germline ends.

This clonotype was observed a few times. The gene calls are TRBV10-3 and TRBJ2-1; no clear D gene. Trimming stripped 3 bases from V and 7 bases from J, with 4 bases between. CDR1 and CDR2 from the germline V gene are ENHRY and SYGVKD. The CDR3 runs to 11 residues. CDR3 sequence reads: CAISDRNEQFF. For the CDR3, the DNA is TGTGCCATCAGTGACAGGAATGAGCAGTTCTTC.

The CDR3 region is CASSLKTRQGISGANVLTF. Here the CDR3 DNA reads TGTGCCAGCAGCCTCAAAACCCGACAGGGAATCTCTGGGGCCAACGTCCTGACTTTC. The chain combines TRBV27 with TRBJ2-6, with 7 bases lining up with TRBD1. The V gene end was trimmed by 6 bases and the J gene end by 0 bases; junction bases not matched to a gene: 14. CDR1 and CDR2 from the germline V gene are MNHEY and SMNVEV (reference sequence). The CDR3 spans 19 residues.

The chain couples TRBV6-2 or TRBV6-3 to TRBJ2-1; possible D gene TRBD1, 6 bases. The CDR3 runs to 17 residues. V was pared by 2 bases and J by 4 bases, with 18 bases between. Germline V gene lookup returns CDR1 MNHEY and CDR2 SVGEGT. Here the CDR3 DNA reads TGTGCCAGCAGTTACCCAAACCAGGGGTTTGTTTACAATGAGCAGTTCTTC. It specifies CASSYPNQGFVYNEQFF.

The chain is built from TRBV3-1 and TRBJ2-7, with D uncertain. V gave up 5 bases and J gave up 0 bases, with 11 bases separating them. Germline V gene sequence: CDR1 LGHDT, CDR2 YNNKEL (reference sequence). The CDR3 has 14 amino acids. CDR3 protein: CASSARVSSYEQYF. The CDR3 bases are TGTGCCAGCAGCGCCCGGGTCAGCTCCTACGAGCAGTACTTC.

J is TRBJ2-3 and V is TRBV7-8; 14 nucleotides match TRBD2. The germline V gene encodes CDR1 SGHVS and CDR2 FQNEAQ. V shed 1 base, J shed 5 bases, and the junction held 5 bases outside the gene matches. The CDR3 contains 17 residues. In DNA, the CDR3 is TGTGCCAGCAGCTTAGGGGGACTAGCGGGGGCTCTAGATACGCAGTATTTT. The encoded protein is CASSLGGLAGALDTQYF.

This clonotype was observed a few times. The chain has TRBV4-2 and TRBJ2-7; 15 positions match TRBD2. V trimming: 5 bases; J trimming: 1 base; junction bases outside the gene matches: 12. The CDR3 length is 19 residues. The germline CDR1 and CDR2 sequences are LGHNA and YNFKEQ. The CDR3 loop is CASSTGLAGGSHLSYEQYF. The CDR3 DNA reads TGTGCCAGCAGCACCGGACTAGCGGGAGGGTCCCACCTATCCTACGAGCAGTACTTC.

This clonotype has a handful of counts. J is TRBJ1-4 and V is TRBV7-6; TRBD1 is a possible D gene (5 bases). Between the trimmed V and J ends, which lost 5 bases and 6 bases, there was a span of 16 bases. This CDR3 region has 15 residues. CDR1 is SGHVS, CDR2 FNYEAQ, per germline. The CDR3 bases are TGTGCCAGCAGCCCCCTCTGGAGGGGTCATGAAAAACTGTTTTTT. Its translation: CASSPLWRGHEKLFF.

This clonotype occurred a few times. The CDR3 DNA follows: TGTGCCAGCATCACTCACAATGAGCAGTTCTTC. Protein sequence: CASITHNEQFF. The chain uses TRBV27 and TRBJ2-1; D not resolved. Germline CDR1 and CDR2: MNHEY and SMNVEV (reference sequence). The CDR3 runs 11 residues. V was cut by 7 bases and J by 5 bases, with 6 bases left in between.

This clonotype has only one observation. The V call is TRBV30, the J call TRBJ1-2; perhaps TRBD1 as D (6 bases). CDR1 GTSNPN and CDR2 SVGIG come from the germline V gene (reference sequence). The CDR3 is 13 amino acids. Trimming shortened V by 7 bases and J by 5 bases, and 17 bases separated the two germline ends. The CDR3 coding sequence is TGTGCCTTTAAACCCGGGACAAATTATGGCTACACCTTC. Translation: CAFKPGTNYGYTF. Full variable domain (remainder filled in from reference TRBV30 and TRBJ1-2): SQTIHQWPATLVQPVGSPLSLECTVEGTSNPNLYWYRQAAGRGLQLLFYSVGIGQISSEVPQNLSASRPQDRQFILSSKKLLLSDSGFYLCAFKPGTNYGYTFGSGTRLTVV.

The chain links TRBV29-1 to TRBJ2-1; TRBD2 aligns across 8 bases. This CDR3 contains 15 residues. CDR1 and CDR2 from the germline V gene are SQVTM and ANQGSEA. The trim removed 2 bases at V and 4 bases at J, leaving 7 bases unmatched. The CDR3 here is CSVESRGGSYNEQFF. CDR3 DNA: TGCAGCGTTGAAAGTCGGGGGGGGTCTTACAATGAGCAGTTCTTC.

V usage is TRBV27 and J usage is TRBJ1-1; D call uncertain. This CDR3 is 13 amino acids long. The V end lost 6 bases, the J end lost 7 bases, and 15 bases lay between the germline ends. The germline CDR1 and CDR2 sequences are MNHEY and SMNVEV (reference sequence). The CDR3 sequence is CASSRFGEREAFF. Written as DNA, the CDR3 is TGTGCCAGCAGCCGATTTGGGGAGCGTGAAGCTTTCTTT.

The V call is TRBV12-3 or TRBV12-4, the J call TRBJ2-3, with D perhaps TRBD1 or TRBD2 (5 bases each). V lost 5 bases to trimming and J lost 2 bases, with 11 bases between them. This CDR3 is 14 amino acids long. The DNA for the CDR3 is TGTGCCAGCAGTACCGGGACCAACACAGATACGCAGTATTTT. It translates to CASSTGTNTDTQYF.

This clonotype has only a few counts. The chain joins TRBV6-5 to TRBJ2-7, with 9 bases identical to TRBD2. Germline V gene sequence: CDR1 MNHEY, CDR2 SVGAGI. Trimming cost V 2 bases and J 0 bases; bases outside gene matches: 5. The CDR3 runs 16 residues. CDR3: CASSYPSGDGSYEQYF. The CDR3 coding sequence is TGTGCCAGCAGTTACCCTAGCGGGGACGGCTCCTACGAGCAGTACTTC.

This clonotype was detected a few times. This sequence joins TRBV11-3 and TRBJ2-2, with a tentative D call TRBD2 (6 bases). The CDR3 is made up of 17 amino acids. CDR1 and CDR2 from the germline V gene are SGHNT and YENEEA. V lost 3 bases and J lost 0, with 14 bases in between. The CDR3 loop is CASSLGTGLSNTGELFF. CDR3 nucleotide sequence: TGTGCCAGCAGCTTGGGCACCGGACTATCGAACACCGGGGAGCTGTTTTTT.

This chain links TRBV12-3 or TRBV12-4 with TRBJ2-5; the match to TRBD1 covers 8 bases. V lost 3 bases, J lost 2 bases, and 5 bases stayed unmatched. This CDR3 has 15 residues. Here the CDR3 reads CASSFGTGGQETQYF. As DNA, the CDR3 is TGTGCCAGCAGTTTCGGAACAGGGGGGCAAGAGACCCAGTACTTC.

V usage is TRBV15 and J usage is TRBJ2-2, with unresolved D. The CDR3 spans 13 residues. The ends were cut back, 3 bases at V and 8 bases at J, with 10 bases in the middle. CDR1 is LNHNV, CDR2 YYDKDF, per germline (reference sequence). CDR3 sequence reads: CATSRTGIGELFF. CDR3 DNA sequence: TGTGCCACCAGCAGGACCGGTATTGGGGAGCTGTTTTTT.